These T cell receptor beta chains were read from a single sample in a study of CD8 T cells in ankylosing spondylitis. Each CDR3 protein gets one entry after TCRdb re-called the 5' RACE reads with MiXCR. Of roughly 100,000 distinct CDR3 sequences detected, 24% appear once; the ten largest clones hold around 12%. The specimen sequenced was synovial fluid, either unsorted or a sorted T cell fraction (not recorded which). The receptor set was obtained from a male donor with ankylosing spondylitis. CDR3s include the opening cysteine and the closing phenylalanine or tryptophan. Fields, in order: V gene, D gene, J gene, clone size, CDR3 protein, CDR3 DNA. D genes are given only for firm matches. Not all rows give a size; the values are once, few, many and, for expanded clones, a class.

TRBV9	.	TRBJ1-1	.	CASSVGHMNTEAFF	TGTGCCAGCAGCGTCGGACACATGAACACTGAAGCTTTCTTT
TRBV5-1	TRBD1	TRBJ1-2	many	CASSLGDRYNYGYTF	TGCGCCAGCAGCTTGGGGGACAGGTATAACTATGGCTACACCTTC
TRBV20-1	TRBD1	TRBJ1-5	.	CSQWTGRNQPQHF	TGCAGCCAGTGGACAGGGAGAAATCAGCCCCAGCATTTT
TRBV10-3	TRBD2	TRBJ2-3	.	CAISQSGRISSTDTQYF	TGTGCCATCAGTCAGAGCGGGAGGATTTCTAGCACAGATACGCAGTATTTT
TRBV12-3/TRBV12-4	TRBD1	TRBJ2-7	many	CASSWGDRAYEQYF	TGTGCCAGCAGTTGGGGGGACAGGGCCTACGAGCAGTACTTC
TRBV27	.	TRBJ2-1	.	CASSFFGGTVYNEQFF	TGTGCCAGCAGTTTTTTTGGGGGGACGGTTTACAATGAGCAGTTCTTC
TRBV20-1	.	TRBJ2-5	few	CSWTRTVETQYF	TGCAGCTGGACCCGGACGGTGGAGACCCAGTACTTC
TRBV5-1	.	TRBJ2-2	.	CASSFFDRAEGGELFF	TGCGCCAGCAGCTTCTTCGACAGGGCGGAGGGCGGGGAGCTGTTTTTT
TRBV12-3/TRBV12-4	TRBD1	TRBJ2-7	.	CASRTGASNYEQYF	TGTGCCAGCAGGACAGGGGCTTCAAACTACGAGCAGTACTTC
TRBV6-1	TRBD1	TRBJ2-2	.	CASSDRQGNTGELFF	TGTGCCAGCAGTGATAGACAGGGCAATACCGGGGAGCTGTTTTTT
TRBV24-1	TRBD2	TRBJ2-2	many	CATSPSGRSGELFF	TGTGCCACCAGCCCTAGCGGGAGGTCCGGGGAGCTGTTTTTT
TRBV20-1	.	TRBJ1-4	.	CSASSWEFEKLFF	TGCAGTGCTAGCTCTTGGGAGTTTGAAAAACTGTTTTTT
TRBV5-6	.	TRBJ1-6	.	CASSPWDDSPLHF	TGTGCCAGCAGCCCCTGGGATGATTCACCCCTCCACTTT
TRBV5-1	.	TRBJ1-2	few	CASSTHADNIYGYTF	TGCGCCAGCAGCACCCACGCTGACAATATCTATGGCTACACCTTC
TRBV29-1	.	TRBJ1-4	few	CSVEQDNEKLFF	TGCAGCGTGGAACAGGATAATGAAAAACTGTTTTTT